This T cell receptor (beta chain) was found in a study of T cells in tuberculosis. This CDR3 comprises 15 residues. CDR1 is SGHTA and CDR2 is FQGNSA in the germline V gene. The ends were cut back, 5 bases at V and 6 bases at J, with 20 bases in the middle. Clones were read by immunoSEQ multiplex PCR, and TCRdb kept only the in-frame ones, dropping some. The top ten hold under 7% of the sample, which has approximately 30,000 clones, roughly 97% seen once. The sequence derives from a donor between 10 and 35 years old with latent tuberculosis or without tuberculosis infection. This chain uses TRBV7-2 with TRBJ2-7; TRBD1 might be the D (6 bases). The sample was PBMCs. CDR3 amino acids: CASSVEVQGMGEQYF. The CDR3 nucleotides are TGTGCCAGCAGCGTAGAGGTACAGGGTATGGGCGAGCAGTACTTC.